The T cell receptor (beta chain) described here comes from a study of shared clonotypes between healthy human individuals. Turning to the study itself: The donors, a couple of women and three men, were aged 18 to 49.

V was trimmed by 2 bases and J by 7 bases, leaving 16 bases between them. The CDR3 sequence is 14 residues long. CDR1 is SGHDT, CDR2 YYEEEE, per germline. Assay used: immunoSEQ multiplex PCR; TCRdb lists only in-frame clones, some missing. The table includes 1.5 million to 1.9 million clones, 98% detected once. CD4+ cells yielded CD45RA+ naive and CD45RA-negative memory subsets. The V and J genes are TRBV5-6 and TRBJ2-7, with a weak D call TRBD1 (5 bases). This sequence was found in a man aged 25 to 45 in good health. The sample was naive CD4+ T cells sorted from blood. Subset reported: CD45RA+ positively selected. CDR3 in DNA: TGTGCCAGCAGCTTTCGCGAATTCCAGGGTGAGCAGTACTTC. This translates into CASSFREFQGEQYF.